The 16 T cell receptor beta chains presented below share a single source sample, sequenced in a study of cytomegalovirus exposure and HLA in healthy donors. The PCR had 60 Vbeta and 13 Jbeta primers. Here immunoSEQ multiplex PCR was the method, and the copy in TCRdb shows in-frame clones only, minus some. The table lists roughly 150,000 clones, about four fifths of them singletons. Sequenced: PBMCs. Receptor source: a girl under 18 in good health and CMV-seropositive.

The table lists this clone with a count of one. V usage is TRBV2 and J usage is TRBJ2-1; 7 nucleotides align to TRBD2. This CDR3 has 15 amino acids. The germline V gene has CDR1 SNHLY and CDR2 FYNNEI. The ends lost 4 bases at V and 4 bases at J; junction bases unmatched: 7. CDR3 coding DNA: TGTGCCAGCAGTGTCGGCCTAGCGGCATACAATGAGCAGTTCTTC. It encodes CASSVGLAAYNEQFF.

This chain uses TRBV6-5 with TRBJ2-7, with TRBD1 as a possible D gene (6 bases). Germline values: CDR1 MNHEY, CDR2 SVGAGI. Trimming took 8 bases from V and 2 from J, leaving 16 bases between them. The CDR3 is 14 amino acids. This CDR3 is CASAPTGSPYEQYF. CDR3 in DNA: TGTGCCAGCGCCCCAACAGGGTCCCCCTACGAGCAGTACTTC.

CDR3 in amino acids: CASSSTSKGAGEKLFF. The CDR3 nucleotides are TGTGCCAGCAGTTCCACCTCGAAGGGGGCAGGGGAAAAACTGTTTTTT. This chain connects TRBV6-5 to TRBJ1-4; 7 nucleotides align to TRBD1. CDR3 length: 16 residues. The germline V gene encodes CDR1 MNHEY and CDR2 SVGAGI. J gave up 8 bases and V 4 bases, and 13 bases lay outside the gene matches.

V gene TRBV19 combines with J gene TRBJ1-5; D remains ambiguous. The CDR3 consists of 14 residues. Looked up from germline, CDR1 is LNHDA and CDR2 is SQIVND (reference sequence). Trimming pared 7 bases from V and 0 bases from J, leaving 10 bases between. Here the CDR3 DNA reads TGTGCCAGTATCCAGTCAAATAGCAATCAGCCCCAGCATTTT. Translated: CASIQSNSNQPQHF.

The chain uses TRBV5-1 and TRBJ2-2; possible D gene TRBD2, 6 bases. Between the trimmed V and J ends, which lost 4 bases and 7 bases, there was a span of 14 bases. The CDR3 length is 14 residues. Looked up from germline, CDR1 is SGHRS and CDR2 is YFSETQ. CDR3 nucleotides: TGCGCCAGCAGCCAAACGGCGGGGAACGGGGAGCTGTTTTTT. It codes for CASSQTAGNGELFF.

This clone has just a few counts. The J gene is TRBJ2-1, the V gene TRBV11-2; D is uncertain. From germline, CDR1 is SGHAT and CDR2 FQNNGV. There are 11 residues in the CDR3. V shed 1 base and J shed 9 bases, with 4 bases lying between them. For the CDR3, the DNA is TGTGCCAGCAGCTTAGTATTTGAGCAGTTCTTC. It codes for CASSLVFEQFF.

This sequence joins TRBV28 and TRBJ1-3; D not resolved. Germline lookup yields CDR1 MDHEN and CDR2 SYDVKM. The CDR3 consists of 15 residues. The V end lost 3 bases, the J end lost 0 bases, and 9 bases lay between the germline ends. This chain's CDR3 is CASSFSGFSGNTIYF. As DNA, the CDR3 is TGTGCCAGCAGTTTTTCAGGTTTCTCTGGAAACACCATATATTTT.

This clone occurred once. The CDR3 DNA reads as TGTGCCAGCAGTGAAAACCGGGACATGGACTTGCGGACCCAGTACTTC. Translated: CASSENRDMDLRTQYF. The V and J genes are TRBV2 and TRBJ2-5, with D tentatively TRBD1 (6 bases). Germline CDR1 and CDR2: SNHLY and FYNNEI. CDR3 length: 16 residues. Deletions cut 2 bases from V and 7 bases from J, with 20 bases between.

The rearrangement links TRBV5-1 to TRBJ2-1; 8 bases fit TRBD1. V lost 4 bases, J lost 8 bases, and 5 bases stayed unmatched. This CDR3 contains 13 residues. The germline V gene encodes CDR1 SGHRS and CDR2 YFSETQ. This chain's CDR3 is CASSPLTGDEQFF. In DNA form, the CDR3 reads TGCGCCAGCAGCCCTCTGACAGGGGATGAGCAGTTCTTC.

As DNA, the CDR3 is TGCAGCGTCCCCCGACAGGGGTCCCATGAGCAGTTCTTC. This encodes CSVPRQGSHEQFF. The rearrangement uses TRBV29-1 and TRBJ2-1; 8 nucleotides line up with TRBD1. Trimming removed 6 bases from V and 8 bases from J; junction bases left unmatched: 9. The CDR3 has 13 residues. CDR1 and CDR2 (germline): SQVTM, ANQGSEA.

The V and J genes are TRBV15 and TRBJ2-7; 7 bases are a match to TRBD2. After removal of 0 bases from V and 3 bases from J, the junction contained 14 bases not matched to a gene. The CDR3 is 18 amino acids. Germline CDR1 LNHNV, CDR2 YYDKDF (reference sequence). Written as DNA, the CDR3 is TGTGCCACCAGCAGAGATTGGGTAGGCGGGAGAGGTGTCTACGAGCAGTACTTC. Its protein is CATSRDWVGGRGVYEQYF.

In this sample, this clone turned up once. The chain recombines TRBV28 with TRBJ1-5, with a possible D match to TRBD1 (5 bases). Deletions cut 10 bases from V and 0 bases from J, with 13 bases between. CDR1 is MDHEN and CDR2 is SYDVKM in the germline V gene. CDR3 length: 14 residues. CDR3 residues: CATIPGNSNQPQHF. CDR3 DNA: TGTGCCACTATTCCAGGGAATAGCAATCAGCCCCAGCATTTT.

This clone was observed a single time. This rearrangement joins TRBV18 to TRBJ1-1; unclear D gene. The V end lost 1 base, the J end lost 1 base, and 7 bases lay between the germline ends. The germline V gene has CDR1 KGHSH and CDR2 LQKENI. This CDR3 comprises 14 residues. The CDR3 here is CASSPQTGNTEAFF. In nucleotides, the CDR3 is TGTGCCAGCTCACCACAAACGGGGAACACTGAAGCTTTCTTT.

V and J are TRBV5-1 and TRBJ1-1, with D hard to call. The CDR3 is made up of 17 amino acids. V was trimmed by 4 bases and J by 1 base, leaving 20 bases between them. Looked up from germline, CDR1 is SGHRS and CDR2 is YFSETQ. In nucleotides, the CDR3 is TGCGCCAGCAGCCGGAGGACGTCCCTCATCCAGAACACTGAAGCTTTCTTT. Protein product: CASSRRTSLIQNTEAFF.

This clone was picked up one time. The chain employs TRBV6-1 and TRBJ1-1; D is uncertain. The CDR3 contains 12 residues. V shed 7 bases and J shed 5 bases, with 11 bases lying between them. Germline CDR1 and CDR2: MNHNS and SASEGT. CDR3 region: CASTGVGTEAFF. CDR3 nucleotides: TGTGCCAGCACCGGAGTGGGTACTGAAGCTTTCTTT.

In its sample, this clone was seen a few times. The chain joins TRBV7-8 to TRBJ2-1; D is possibly TRBD1 (6 bases). From germline, CDR1 is SGHVS and CDR2 FQNEAQ. The V gene lost 0 bases and the J gene lost 5 bases, with 17 bases spanning the gap. CDR3 length: 17 amino acids. The CDR3 here is CASSLASSTGRHNEQFF. CDR3 coding DNA: TGTGCCAGCAGCTTAGCGTCTTCGACAGGTAGACACAATGAGCAGTTCTTC.